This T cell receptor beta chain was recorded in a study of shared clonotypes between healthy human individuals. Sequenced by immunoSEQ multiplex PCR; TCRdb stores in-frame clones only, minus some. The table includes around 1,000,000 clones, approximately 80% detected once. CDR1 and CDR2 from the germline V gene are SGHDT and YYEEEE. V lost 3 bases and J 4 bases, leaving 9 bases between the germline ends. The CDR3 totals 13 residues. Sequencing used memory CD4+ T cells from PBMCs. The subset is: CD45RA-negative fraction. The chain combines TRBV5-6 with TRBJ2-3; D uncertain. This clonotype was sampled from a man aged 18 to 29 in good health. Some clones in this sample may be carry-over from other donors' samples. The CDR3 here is CASSWDPSDTQYF. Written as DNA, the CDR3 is TGTGCCAGCAGCTGGGATCCCTCAGATACGCAGTATTTT.